The 13 T cell receptor beta chains presented below share a single source sample, sequenced in a study of blood T cell repertoires in COVID-19 (dated by TCRdb to the early 2020s). The library was produced with the immunoSEQ multiplex PCR assay. TCRdb took this table from immuneACCESS and kept in-frame rearrangements with V and J called. Such tables lack part of the clones; where checked against another copy, unresolved V genes explain under half of the gap, and the rest is unexplained. The sample contains over 400,000 clones, about 88% of them found a single time. The top ten hold less than 9% of the sample. Sequenced sample: peripheral blood. These receptors came from a woman in her fifties or sixties with COVID-19, enrolled during active disease.

The V gene is TRBV5-6, the J gene TRBJ2-7, with D possibly matching TRBD1 (5 bases). The CDR3 loop spans 14 amino acids. Trimming took 4 bases from V and 1 from J, leaving 12 bases between them. Germline V gene data show CDR1 as SGHDT and CDR2 as YYEEEE. The CDR3 protein is CASSRISGSYEQYF. The CDR3 DNA reads TGTGCCAGCAGCCGTATCTCAGGGTCCTACGAGCAGTACTTC.

About this clone itself: The junction shows a germline mismatch at one end, possibly a read error. This chain links TRBV3-1 (or the pseudogene TRBV3-2) with TRBJ2-1; 8 nucleotides agree with TRBD2. Per the germline V gene, CDR1 is LGHDT and CDR2 is YNNKEL (reference sequence). This CDR3 has 16 residues. CDR3 residues: CASSRMTTGGYSEQFF. The CDR3 DNA is TGTGCCAGCAGCCGCATGACAACGGGGGGGTACAGTGAGCAGTTCTTC.

J is TRBJ2-3 and V is TRBV19, with a weak D call TRBD2 (6 bases). The CDR3 length is 15 residues. The V gene lost 4 bases and the J gene lost 0 bases, with 11 bases spanning the gap. CDR1 and CDR2 from the germline V gene are LNHDA and SQIVND (reference sequence). The DNA for the CDR3 is TGTGCCAGTAGTAAGGGGACTGTTAGCACAGATACGCAGTATTTT. Protein: CASSKGTVSTDTQYF.

Worth noting for this clone: Other DNA variants within this sample encode the same CDR3. This CDR3 reads CASSPQGSSGNTIYF. CDR3 DNA: TGCGCCAGCAGCCCCCAGGGCAGCTCTGGAAACACCATATATTTT. The V gene is TRBV5-1, the J gene TRBJ1-3; D possibly corresponds to TRBD1 (5 bases). Germline V gene data show CDR1 as SGHRS and CDR2 as YFSETQ. This CDR3 is 15 amino acids long. Trimming left V 4 bases short and J 0 bases short, with 11 bases between.

DNA of the CDR3: TGTGCCAGCAGCCCCGGGACTAGCTTAACAGATACGCAGTATTTT. It yields the protein CASSPGTSLTDTQYF. The gene calls are TRBV7-2 and TRBJ2-3, with TRBD2 matching over 9 bases. CDR1 is SGHTA and CDR2 is FQGNSA in the germline V gene. V trimming: 5 bases; J trimming: 3 bases; junction bases outside the gene matches: 6. This CDR3 has 15 amino acids.

The CDR3 here is CATFLRAGEAFF. The CDR3 DNA follows: TGTGCCACCTTCCTGAGGGCGGGGGAAGCTTTCTTT. The J gene is TRBJ1-1, the V gene TRBV28; no firm D call. The CDR3 loop spans 12 amino acids. The ends were cut back, 10 bases at V and 8 bases at J, with 17 bases in the middle. From germline, CDR1 is MDHEN and CDR2 SYDVKM.

V gene TRBV19 combines with J gene TRBJ1-1; D is possibly TRBD1 (6 bases). Germline values: CDR1 LNHDA, CDR2 SQIVND (reference sequence). CDR3 length: 13 amino acids. Trimming stripped 5 bases from V and 12 bases from J, with 19 bases between. The CDR3 DNA follows: TGTGCCAGTAGTCCGACGACAGGAGATGTGTCTTTCTTT. Translating it yields CASSPTTGDVSFF.

The rearrangement links TRBV3-1 (or the pseudogene TRBV3-2) to TRBJ1-6; no definite D call. Trimming took off 2 bases at V and 7 bases at J, with 12 bases between the two ends. The CDR3 loop spans 15 amino acids. Germline loops: CDR1 LGHDT, CDR2 YNNKEL (reference sequence). CDR3 bases: TGTGCCAGCAGCCAATTATTTGGGAGGAATTCACCCCTCCACTTT. This codes for CASSQLFGRNSPLHF.

This clone appeared a single time. The CDR3 loop is CASIRQGGTDTQYF. CDR3 DNA sequence: TGTGCCAGCATCAGACAGGGGGGCACAGATACGCAGTATTTT. The chain couples TRBV6-5 to TRBJ2-3, with 9 bases lining up with TRBD1. CDR1 is MNHEY and CDR2 is SVGAGI in the germline V gene. The length of the CDR3 is 14 residues. The junction had 3 bases not matched to a gene; V was cut back by 7 bases and J by 1 base.

A remark on this clone: Other nucleotide sequences in the sample specify the same CDR3. The chain carries TRBV19 and TRBJ1-2, with TRBD1 as a possible D gene (6 bases). The ends were cut back, 6 bases at V and 3 bases at J, with 11 bases in the middle. CDR1 is LNHDA, CDR2 SQIVND, per germline (reference sequence). This CDR3 region has 13 residues. DNA for the CDR3: TGTGCCAGTAGCCCACAGGGTGACTATGGCTACACCTTC. Translation gives CASSPQGDYGYTF.

The chain combines TRBV2 with TRBJ1-1, with D unresolved. The length of the CDR3 is 13 residues. Deletions cut 2 bases from V and 3 bases from J, with 7 bases between. CDR1 and CDR2 from the germline V gene are SNHLY and FYNNEI. The CDR3 bases are TGTGCCAGCAGTGAAAGGAGGGACACTGAAGCTTTCTTT. Translation gives CASSERRDTEAFF. The full variable domain, with the rest looked up from reference TRBV2 and TRBJ1-1, is EPEVTQTPSHQVTQMGQEVILRCVPISNHLYFYWYRQILGQKVEFLVSFYNNEISEKSEIFDDQFSVERPDGSNFTLKIRSTKLEDSAMYFCASSERRDTEAFFGQGTRLTVV.

The chain joins TRBV27 to TRBJ1-2; D may be TRBD1 (6 bases). The CDR3 runs 17 residues. Trimming took off 2 bases at V and 8 bases at J, with 24 bases between the two ends. CDR1 and CDR2 from the germline V gene are MNHEY and SMNVEV (reference sequence). CDR3 loop: CASSLKGRGRGASGYTF. CDR3 sequence (DNA): TGTGCCAGCAGTTTAAAAGGCCGAGGACGGGGGGCGTCGGGCTACACCTTC.

The gene calls are TRBV3-1 (or the pseudogene TRBV3-2) and TRBJ1-3; D uncertain. The CDR3 has 17 amino acids. The V gene's germline CDR1 is LGHDT and CDR2 YNNKEL (reference sequence). V dropped 5 bases and J dropped 0 bases, with 17 bases sitting between them. The CDR3 DNA is TGTGCCAGCAGCTACGGGTTTTTGACTGTCTCTGGAAACACCATATATTTT. Translating gives CASSYGFLTVSGNTIYF.